The 21 T cell receptor beta chains below come from one sample, sequenced in a study of human T cells and chemical hapten exposure. Described time point: patch test 3, about 24 weeks after DPC sensitization. Treatment of the sample: therapeutic diphenylcyclopropenone sensitization with weekly scalp DPC. One entry per CDR3 protein, called by TCRdb with MiXCR from the RACE reads. This sample carries about 190,000 distinct CDR3 sequences, about 22% of them seen once, and the ten largest clones take 2% to 2.5%. The specimen was whole blood, collected in connection with sensitization to the hapten diphenylcyclopropenone (DPC). The receptor source for this set is a woman aged 40 to 50 with alopecia areata. Some clones in this sample may be carry-over from other donors' samples.

The sample holds a few counts of this clonotype. The chain couples TRBV28 to TRBJ2-1; 7 nucleotides match TRBD2. Germline V gene lookup returns CDR1 MDHEN and CDR2 SYDVKM. The CDR3 contains 14 residues. J gave up 3 bases and V 3 bases, and 2 bases lay outside the gene matches. The CDR3, as DNA: TGTGCCAGCAGTTTCGGGGGGAACTACAATGAGCAGTTCTTC. It specifies CASSFGGNYNEQFF.

V is TRBV6-5 and J is TRBJ1-4; D remains ambiguous. V lost 2 bases, J lost 4 bases, and 8 bases lay in between. Germline-derived CDR1 and CDR2 are MNHEY and SVGAGI. The CDR3 is 14 amino acids. The CDR3 DNA follows: TGTGCCAGCAGTTACGGGCAGCGTAATGAAAAACTGTTTTTT. Protein: CASSYGQRNEKLFF.

This clonotype appeared a few times. The rearrangement joins TRBV12-3 or TRBV12-4 to TRBJ1-1; no firm D call. This CDR3 comprises 13 residues. The V end lost 3 bases, the J end lost 1 base, and 6 bases lay between the germline ends. In nucleotides, the CDR3 is TGTGCCAGCAGTTTCGGCCCGAACACTGAAGCTTTCTTT. Encoded protein: CASSFGPNTEAFF.

V gene TRBV7-2 combines with J gene TRBJ2-7, with TRBD2 identical over 9 bases. The CDR3 spans 15 residues. V was clipped by 1 base and J by 4 bases; unmatched bases: 5. CDR1 SGHTA and CDR2 FQGNSA come from the germline V gene. Here the CDR3 DNA reads TGTGCCAGCAGCTTAGTAGCGGGAGCTATTTACGAGCAGTACTTC. It codes for CASSLVAGAIYEQYF.

The sample holds many counts of this clonotype. V gene TRBV4-2 combines with J gene TRBJ2-4, with D possibly TRBD2 on 6 matching bases. Germline V gene sequence: CDR1 LGHNA, CDR2 YNFKEQ. V was shortened by 2 bases and J by 0 bases, with 17 bases between the two germline ends. This CDR3 region has 18 residues. The CDR3 DNA reads TGTGCCAGCAGCCAAAGTCAAGGAGGGGCCCTAGCCAAAAACATTCAGTACTTC. It yields the protein CASSQSQGGALAKNIQYF.

The chain combines TRBV29-1 with TRBJ2-1, with a tentative D call TRBD1 (5 bases). V lost 4 bases to trimming and J lost 7 bases, with 17 bases between them. Germline-derived CDR1 and CDR2 are SQVTM and ANQGSEA. This CDR3 spans 14 amino acids. The CDR3 sequence is CSVALNQGPNEQFF. CDR3 in DNA: TGCAGCGTTGCGCTCAATCAGGGTCCTAATGAGCAGTTCTTC.

A remark on this clonotype: A single base separates this from a much larger clone, so it may be a read error. The chain links TRBV21-1 to TRBJ2-1; no DNA check was done on the table's D call, TRBD2. TRBV21-1 is a known pseudogene. CDR3 length: 15 amino acids. CDR3 nucleotides: TGTGCCAGCAGCAAAATGAGTCTAGCGGAAAATGAGCAGTTCTTC. It translates to CASSKMSLAENEQFF.

This clonotype was counted ten times or more. The rearrangement uses TRBV29-1 and TRBJ2-5; 11 bases are a match to TRBD2. The ends lost 7 bases at V and 5 bases at J; junction bases unmatched: 3. The V gene's germline CDR1 is SQVTM and CDR2 ANQGSEA. CDR3 length: 12 residues. The CDR3 sequence: CSASGRSETQYF. Here the CDR3 DNA reads TGCAGCGCTAGCGGGAGGTCGGAGACCCAGTACTTC.

The rearrangement joins TRBV12-3 or TRBV12-4 to TRBJ2-3; a weak D match, TRBD2 (6 bases). The V end lost 3 bases, the J end lost 5 bases, and 21 bases lay between the germline ends. This CDR3 has 17 residues. The DNA of the CDR3 is TGTGCCAGCAGTTTTGGGTCGGCGGGACCTGAAGGAGATACGCAGTATTTT. Residues: CASSFGSAGPEGDTQYF.

V gene TRBV29-1 combines with J gene TRBJ2-3; 7 bases line up with TRBD2. V shed 2 bases and J 5 bases; nucleotides not matched to a gene: 10. The V gene's germline CDR1 is SQVTM and CDR2 ANQGSEA. This CDR3 is built from 15 residues. The CDR3: CSVEPSDREVDTQYF. CDR3 DNA sequence: TGCAGCGTTGAACCGTCGGACCGGGAGGTAGATACGCAGTATTTT.

The count of this clonotype is one. The rearrangement links TRBV5-1 to TRBJ1-1, with 7 bases that match TRBD1. CDR3 length: 15 residues. Trimming took 5 bases from V and 4 from J; bases not matched to a gene: 11. Germline V CDR1 and CDR2: SGHRS, YFSETQ. The CDR3 loop reads CASRDETGSGTEAFF. In DNA form, the CDR3 reads TGCGCCAGCAGAGATGAGACAGGGTCAGGCACTGAAGCTTTCTTT.

This clonotype has just a few counts. V gene TRBV12-3 or TRBV12-4 combines with J gene TRBJ1-1, with TRBD1 as a possible D gene (5 bases). The germline V and J ends were trimmed by 3 bases and 2 bases, with 10 bases remaining between them. The CDR3 has 14 residues. The CDR3 DNA follows: TGTGCCAGCAGTTTCGGACACCTCAACACTGAAGCTTTCTTT. This translates into CASSFGHLNTEAFF.

This clonotype was detected a few times. V and J are TRBV6-5 and TRBJ1-3; D gene unclear. V was shortened by 2 bases and J by 0 bases, with 5 bases between the two germline ends. CDR1 MNHEY and CDR2 SVGAGI come from the germline V gene. The CDR3 covers 14 residues. CDR3 amino acids: CASSYGYSGNTIYF. In DNA, the CDR3 is TGTGCCAGCAGTTACGGGTACTCTGGAAACACCATATATTTT.

This clonotype was recorded many times. This chain uses TRBV14 with TRBJ2-3; D call uncertain. With 1 base removed from V and 4 bases from J, the gap between germline ends came to 6 bases. Germline CDR1 and CDR2: SGHDN and FVKESK. The CDR3 runs 13 residues. The CDR3 DNA is TGTGCCAGCAGCCAAGCGGGCCCAGATACGCAGTATTTT. It encodes CASSQAGPDTQYF.

A few counts support this clonotype. The V call is TRBV4-1, the J call TRBJ1-2, with D possibly TRBD1 on 6 matching bases. Germline V gene lookup returns CDR1 MGHRA and CDR2 YSYEKL. This CDR3 is built from 14 residues. V was cut by 0 bases and J by 8 bases, with 13 bases left in between. The DNA for the CDR3 is TGCGCCAGCAGCCAAGACCCCCAGGGGATGGGCTACACCTTC. Amino acids: CASSQDPQGMGYTF.

There are a few counts of this clonotype. V is TRBV28 and J is TRBJ2-7; D gene uncertain. V was cut by 3 bases and J by 8 bases, with 11 bases left in between. The germline V gene has CDR1 MDHEN and CDR2 SYDVKM. The CDR3 totals 12 residues. The CDR3: CASSLAAVKQYF. CDR3 DNA: TGTGCCAGCAGTTTGGCGGCCGTCAAGCAGTACTTC.

In this sample, this clonotype turned up a few times. This chain joins TRBV5-5 and TRBJ2-2, with D hard to call. V lost 2 bases and J lost 2, with 10 bases in between. Germline loops: CDR1 SGHKS, CDR2 YYEKEE (reference sequence). The CDR3 covers 15 residues. The chain's CDR3 is CASSFIPGNTGELFF. In DNA form, the CDR3 reads TGTGCCAGCAGCTTCATTCCCGGAAACACCGGGGAGCTGTTTTTT. The whole variable domain, remainder taken from reference TRBV5-5 and TRBJ2-2, is DAGVTQSPTHLIKTRGQQVTLRCSPISGHKSVSWYQQVLGQGPQFIFQYYEKEERGRGNFPDRFSARQFPNYSSELNVNALLLGDSALYLCASSFIPGNTGELFFGEGSRLTVL.

This clonotype was seen more than once but under ten times. The rearrangement uses TRBV5-5 and TRBJ2-5; D is unclear. V dropped 3 bases and J dropped 2 bases, with 8 bases sitting between them. In germline, CDR1 is SGHKS, CDR2 YYEKEE (reference sequence). The CDR3 runs 13 residues. The CDR3 region is CASSSGPQETQYF. CDR3 DNA: TGTGCCAGCAGCTCTGGTCCGCAAGAGACCCAGTACTTC.

Comment on this clonotype: A much bigger clone sits one base away, suggesting this may be a read error. The rearrangement joins TRBV24-1 to TRBJ2-3, with unresolved D. Trimming took 4 bases from V and 2 from J, leaving 6 bases between them. The CDR3 has 13 residues. Germline V gene lookup returns CDR1 KGHDR and CDR2 SFDVKD. The CDR3 region is CATSDQFTDTQYF. The CDR3 DNA sequence: TGTGCCACCAGTGACCAGTTCACAGATACGCAGTATTTT.

The gene calls are TRBV7-2 and TRBJ2-7; 10 bases map to TRBD2. The CDR3 has 16 amino acids. Germline V CDR1 and CDR2: SGHTA, FQGNSA. V gave up 6 bases and J gave up 0 bases; unmatched junction bases: 8. For the CDR3, the DNA is TGTGCCAGCAGATCCGGACTAGCGGACAGCTCCTACGAGCAGTACTTC. Amino acids: CASRSGLADSSYEQYF.

The chain couples TRBV6-1 to TRBJ1-5, with a weak D call TRBD1 (6 bases). The CDR3 length is 16 residues. Trimming removed 4 bases from V and 2 bases from J, with 15 bases in between. Germline values: CDR1 MNHNS, CDR2 SASEGT. CDR3 sequence reads: CASSGGLSAGNQPQHF. CDR3 sequence (DNA): TGTGCCAGCAGTGGGGGGCTGTCGGCCGGCAATCAGCCCCAGCATTTT.